These 28 T cell receptor beta chains were sequenced from one sample in a study of T cells in Graves' hyperthyroidism and ophthalmopathy. Amplification yielded TCR beta CDR3 regions, with RNA transcripts as the source. First-round RT-PCR targeting the TCR CDR3 was performed with the HTBI primer set. TCRdb reanalysed the multiplex PCR reads using MiXCR and keeps one entry per CDR3 protein. The sample includes approximately 220,000 distinct CDR3 sequences, 18% seen only once; the top ten take roughly two fifths. The sequenced sample was blood. These receptor sequences come from a man in his forties or fifties with Graves' hyperthyroidism.

This sequence joins TRBV6-1 and TRBJ1-6; D is possibly TRBD1 (6 bases). The V end lost 5 bases, the J end lost 5 bases, and 13 bases lay between the germline ends. The CDR3 is 15 amino acids. CDR1 and CDR2 (germline): MNHNS, SASEGT. The CDR3 loop reads CASSPPGQNNSPLHF. In DNA, the CDR3 is TGTGCCAGCAGTCCCCCCGGACAGAATAATTCACCCCTCCACTTT.

This clonotype was recorded at least ten times. V gene TRBV11-3 combines with J gene TRBJ2-3; TRBD2 matches at 8 bases. The CDR3 is made up of 16 amino acids. CDR1 SGHNT and CDR2 YENEEA come from the germline V gene. With 5 bases clipped from V and 0 bases from J, the junction kept 7 bases outside the gene matches. The CDR3 coding sequence is TGTGCCAGCAGCCTCTCCAGCGGGGGTAGCACAGATACGCAGTATTTT. Translating it yields CASSLSSGGSTDTQYF.

This clonotype has ten or more counts. This chain joins TRBV7-2 and TRBJ2-7; 7 bases are a match to TRBD1. Germline V gene lookup returns CDR1 SGHTA and CDR2 FQGNSA. This CDR3 is 15 amino acids long. Germline trimming cut 4 bases from V and 0 bases from J; bases unmatched to any gene: 6. The CDR3 spells CASSSSGTDSYEQYF. The DNA of the CDR3 is TGTGCCAGCAGCTCCTCCGGGACAGACTCCTACGAGCAGTACTTC. Full variable domain (rest looked up from reference TRBV7-2 and TRBJ2-7): GAGVSQSPSNKVTEKGKDVELRCDPISGHTALYWYRQSLGQGLEFLIYFQGNSAPDKSGLPSDRFSAERTGGSVSTLTIQRTQQEDSAVYLCASSSSGTDSYEQYFGPGTRLTVT.

On this clonotype itself: A much larger clone is a single base away; this may be a read error. V and J are TRBV20-1 and TRBJ2-5; D call uncertain. Germline V lookup: CDR1 DFQATT, CDR2 SNEGSKA (reference sequence). This CDR3 spans 10 amino acids. Between the trimmed V and J ends, which lost 4 bases and 4 bases, there was a span of 4 bases. The CDR3 loop is CSAKGETQYF. The CDR3 nucleotides read TGCAGTGCTAAGGGAGAGACCCAGTACTTC.

The chain uses TRBV6-1 and TRBJ2-7; the D gene is possibly TRBD1 (6 bases). Per germline, CDR1 MNHNS and CDR2 SASEGT. The CDR3 loop spans 13 amino acids. Trimming took 7 bases from V and 2 from J, leaving 12 bases between them. DNA of the CDR3: TGTGCCAGCACAAAGACAGGTACCTACGAGCAGTACTTC. This codes for CASTKTGTYEQYF.

There are many counts of this clonotype. The chain uses TRBV2 and TRBJ2-7; TRBD2 might be the D (7 bases). Deletions cut 5 bases from V and 2 bases from J, with 13 bases between. Germline lookup yields CDR1 SNHLY and CDR2 FYNNEI. CDR3 length equals 14 residues. CDR3 protein: CASSSGGRTYEQYF. The DNA for the CDR3 is TGTGCCAGCAGTTCGGGGGGCAGAACCTACGAGCAGTACTTC.

This clonotype was recorded a few times. This rearrangement joins TRBV5-1 to TRBJ2-5, with D hard to call. Germline CDR1 SGHRS, CDR2 YFSETQ. The CDR3 consists of 12 residues. The germline V and J ends were trimmed by 4 bases and 5 bases, with 9 bases remaining between them. In DNA, the CDR3 is TGCGCCAGCAGCCCTCCCCGGGAGACCCAGTACTTC. Its protein product is CASSPPRETQYF.

This clonotype occurred many times. The chain carries TRBV7-2 and TRBJ2-3, with D perhaps TRBD1 (6 bases). The germline V and J ends were trimmed by 5 bases and 2 bases, with 23 bases remaining between them. This CDR3 region has 18 residues. Germline CDR1 is SGHTA and CDR2 is FQGNSA. The CDR3 region has the DNA TGTGCCAGCAGCAACCCCGGCTTAGGACAGAAAGCCACAGATACGCAGTATTTT. It translates to CASSNPGLGQKATDTQYF.

The V gene is TRBV27, the J gene TRBJ2-3; a weak D match, TRBD2 (6 bases). This CDR3 is 17 amino acids long. Trimming shortened V by 7 bases and J by 2 bases, and 22 bases separated the two germline ends. The germline V gene encodes CDR1 MNHEY and CDR2 SMNVEV (reference sequence). CDR3 region: CASNPSGGAGYTDTQYF. The CDR3 bases are TGTGCCAGCAATCCCTCGGGCGGTGCGGGGTACACAGATACGCAGTATTTT.

This sequence joins TRBV20-1 and TRBJ1-1, with D possibly TRBD1 on 5 matching bases. The length of the CDR3 is 13 residues. V was shortened by 1 base and J by 1 base, with 7 bases between the two germline ends. Germline V gene sequence: CDR1 DFQATT, CDR2 SNEGSKA (reference sequence). CDR3 sequence: CSARVQGNTEAFF. The CDR3 DNA is TGCAGTGCTAGAGTTCAGGGGAACACTGAAGCTTTCTTT.

There are many counts of this clonotype. The V and J genes are TRBV5-1 and TRBJ2-2, with D maybe TRBD1 (6 bases). V gave up 4 bases and J gave up 7 bases, with 11 bases separating them. There are 13 residues in the CDR3. Germline V gene data show CDR1 as SGHRS and CDR2 as YFSETQ. The CDR3 DNA is TGCGCCAGCAGCCCAGGGGTAATCGGGGAGCTGTTTTTT. Amino acid sequence: CASSPGVIGELFF. Drawing the rest from reference TRBV5-1 and TRBJ2-2, the complete variable domain is KAGVTQTPRYLIKTRGQQVTLSCSPISGHRSVSWYQQTPGQGLQFLFEYFSETQRNKGNFPGRFSGRQFSNSRSEMNVSTLELGDSALYLCASSPGVIGELFFGEGSRLTVL.

Ten or more counts support this clonotype. This chain links TRBV3-1 with TRBJ1-5; tentative D call: TRBD1 (6 bases). Germline V CDR1 and CDR2: LGHDT, YNNKEL (reference sequence). This CDR3 is built from 16 residues. Trimming shortened V by 1 base and J by 6 bases, and 16 bases separated the two germline ends. The CDR3 loop is CASSQGAVGGLQPQHF. DNA of the CDR3: TGTGCCAGCAGCCAAGGGGCGGTCGGGGGCCTTCAGCCCCAGCATTTT.

The J gene is TRBJ1-4, the V gene TRBV7-2; 7 bases map to TRBD1. Germline lookup yields CDR1 SGHTA and CDR2 FQGNSA. V lost 5 bases, J lost 8 bases, and 2 bases stayed unmatched. There are 12 residues in the CDR3. CDR3 sequence: CASSTGVEKLFF. In DNA, the CDR3 is TGTGCCAGCAGCACAGGGGTGGAAAAACTGTTTTTT.

As regards this clonotype: The junction departs from germline at one end; a sequencing error may be responsible. The chain links TRBV9 to TRBJ2-7; D uncertain. Germline V lookup: CDR1 SGDLS, CDR2 YYNGEE. The CDR3 is made up of 13 amino acids. Here the CDR3 reads CASSVGHSCEQYF. The CDR3 DNA is TGTGCCAGCAGCGTAGGACATTCCTGCGAGCAGTACTTC.

This clonotype has ten or more counts. The chain has TRBV6-5 and TRBJ2-7, with 9 bases aligning to TRBD1. In germline, CDR1 is MNHEY, CDR2 SVGAGI. CDR3 length: 15 residues. V trimming: 0 bases; J trimming: 5 bases; junction bases outside the gene matches: 5. The CDR3 DNA sequence: TGTGCCAGCAGTTACTCCGGGACAGGGTTTGACGAGCAGTACTTC. Its translation: CASSYSGTGFDEQYF.

This clonotype was counted a few times. CDR3 bases: TGTGCCAGCACGCCTGGGGGGGTTAGGAATCAGCCCCAGCATTTT. Protein sequence: CASTPGGVRNQPQHF. The J gene is TRBJ1-5, the V gene TRBV12-3 or TRBV12-4, with D maybe TRBD1 (5 bases). The CDR3 is made up of 15 amino acids. Trimming shortened V by 7 bases and J by 4 bases, and 17 bases separated the two germline ends.

The chain recombines TRBV11-2 with TRBJ1-1; D not certain. Between the trimmed V and J ends, which lost 2 bases and 5 bases, there was a span of 12 bases. The CDR3 length is 14 residues. Germline-derived CDR1 and CDR2 are SGHAT and FQNNGV. As DNA, the CDR3 is TGTGCCAGCAGCTTATCTAGCGCCAGGACTGAAGCTTTCTTT. Its protein product is CASSLSSARTEAFF.

This clonotype has a count of ten or more. The genes are TRBV10-3 and TRBJ1-2; D unclear. Trimming left V 4 bases short and J 3 bases short, with 9 bases between. The germline CDR1 and CDR2 sequences are ENHRY and SYGVKD. The CDR3 consists of 13 residues. The CDR3 is CAISGEQHYGYTF. As DNA, the CDR3 is TGTGCCATCAGTGGCGAACAGCACTATGGCTACACCTTC.

This clonotype showed up many times. This sequence joins TRBV30 and TRBJ1-1; D is possibly TRBD1 (5 bases). The V end lost 0 bases, the J end lost 8 bases, and 10 bases lay between the germline ends. The germline V gene encodes CDR1 GTSNPN and CDR2 SVGIG (reference sequence). The CDR3 length is 12 residues. The CDR3 is CAWSVGGSEAFF. The CDR3 DNA reads TGTGCCTGGAGTGTTGGGGGTTCGGAAGCTTTCTTT.

In this sample, this clonotype turned up many times. DNA of the CDR3: TGTGCCAGCAGTTATCAAACGACAGGGATGAACACTGAAGCTTTCTTT. This codes for CASSYQTTGMNTEAFF. V is TRBV6-1 and J is TRBJ1-1; the match to TRBD1 covers 7 bases. This CDR3 contains 16 residues. Germline CDR1 reads MNHNS; CDR2 reads SASEGT. Losses at the gene ends were 5 bases for V and 0 bases for J; bases not matched to a gene: 9.

This clonotype was counted many times. The J gene is TRBJ2-7, the V gene TRBV2, with 9 bases that match TRBD1. The germline gives CDR1 SNHLY, CDR2 FYNNEI. V was pared by 7 bases and J by 2 bases, with 9 bases of the junction left unmatched. The CDR3 has 15 amino acids. The chain's CDR3 is CASKAPGTGPYEQYF. Written as DNA, the CDR3 is TGTGCCAGCAAAGCTCCCGGGACAGGGCCCTACGAGCAGTACTTC.

The sample holds many counts of this clonotype. This chain connects TRBV24-1 to TRBJ2-5; 10 nucleotides match TRBD1. The CDR3 covers 16 residues. The V segment lost 1 base and the J segment 11 bases; nucleotides outside the gene matches: 12. The germline CDR1 and CDR2 sequences are KGHDR and SFDVKD. The CDR3 sequence is CATSDFSVSGTGVQYF. CDR3 DNA sequence: TGTGCCACCAGTGATTTCTCAGTGTCTGGGACAGGGGTACAGTACTTC.

J is TRBJ1-2 and V is TRBV6-2 or TRBV6-3; TRBD1 matches 8 bases. The CDR3 runs to 15 residues. CDR1 and CDR2 (germline): MNHEY, SVGEGT. J gave up 3 bases and V 5 bases, and 8 bases lay outside the gene matches. The CDR3 sequence: CASSRHRGKDYGYTF. DNA for the CDR3: TGTGCCAGCAGTCGACACAGGGGGAAGGACTATGGCTACACCTTC.

This clonotype has at least ten counts. This chain's CDR3 is CASSSGGGEAFF. In nucleotides, the CDR3 is TGTGCCAGCAGCTCCGGGGGCGGTGAAGCTTTCTTT. The rearrangement uses TRBV7-9 and TRBJ1-1; a weak D match, TRBD1 (6 bases). Trimming cost V 4 bases and J 7 bases, with 10 bases left between them. CDR1 is SEHNR, CDR2 FQNEAQ, per germline (reference sequence). The CDR3 runs to 12 residues.

This clonotype was seen ten or more times. The chain is built from TRBV18 and TRBJ1-5; TRBD1 might be the D (5 bases). Trimming left V 3 bases short and J 8 bases short, with 17 bases between. This CDR3 is 15 amino acids long. Germline V lookup: CDR1 KGHSH, CDR2 LQKENI. CDR3 DNA: TGTGCCAGCTCACCTGGGGACGGAGTCGAAAAGCCCCAGCATTTT. Amino acids: CASSPGDGVEKPQHF.

This clonotype was seen at least ten times. J is TRBJ2-3 and V is TRBV6-2 or TRBV6-3; perhaps D is TRBD1 or TRBD2 (5 bases each). The germline CDR1 and CDR2 sequences are MNHEY and SVGEGT. Trimming stripped 8 bases from V and 4 bases from J, with 16 bases between. This CDR3 spans 14 amino acids. CDR3 protein: CASAGRGAADTQYF. In nucleotides, the CDR3 is TGTGCCAGCGCCGGAAGGGGAGCCGCAGATACGCAGTATTTT.

This clonotype was seen repeatedly, ten times or more. The gene calls are TRBV6-1 and TRBJ2-2; either TRBD1 or TRBD2 may fit D (5 bases each). V lost 7 bases, J lost 1 base, and 16 bases lay in between. CDR3 length equals 16 residues. The V gene's germline CDR1 is MNHNS and CDR2 SASEGT. Here the CDR3 DNA reads TGTGCCAGCACTTCCTCGGGACCGATGAACACCGGGGAGCTGTTTTTT. Its translation is CASTSSGPMNTGELFF.

This clonotype was counted between two and nine times. This chain joins TRBV18 and TRBJ1-3; 7 nucleotides agree with TRBD1. Per germline, CDR1 KGHSH and CDR2 LQKENI. There are 13 residues in the CDR3. V shed 3 bases and J 4 bases; nucleotides not matched to a gene: 0. The CDR3 spells CASSPGQGNTIYF. CDR3 nucleotides: TGTGCCAGCTCACCGGGACAGGGAAACACCATATATTTT.